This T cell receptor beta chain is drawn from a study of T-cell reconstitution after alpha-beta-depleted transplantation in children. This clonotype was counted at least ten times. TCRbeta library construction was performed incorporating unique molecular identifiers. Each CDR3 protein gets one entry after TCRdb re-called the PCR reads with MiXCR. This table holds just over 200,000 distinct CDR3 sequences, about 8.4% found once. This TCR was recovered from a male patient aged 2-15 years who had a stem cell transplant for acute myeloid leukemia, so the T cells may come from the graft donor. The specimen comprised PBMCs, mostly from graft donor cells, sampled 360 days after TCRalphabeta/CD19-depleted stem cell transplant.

CDR3 coding DNA: TGTGCCAGCAGTTTAGACTTTACAGATACGCAGTATTTT. It is translated as CASSLDFTDTQYF. The V call is TRBV28, the J call TRBJ2-3; D is unclear. In germline, CDR1 is MDHEN, CDR2 SYDVKM. With 2 bases removed from V and 3 bases from J, the gap between germline ends came to 6 bases. The CDR3 contains 13 residues. The entire variable domain, with the rest obtained from reference TRBV28 and TRBJ2-3, is as follows: DVKVTQSSRYLVKRTGEKVFLECVQDMDHENMFWYRQDPGLGLRLIYFSYDVKMKEKGDIPEGYSVSREKKERFSLILESASTNQTSMYLCASSLDFTDTQYFGPGTRLTVL.